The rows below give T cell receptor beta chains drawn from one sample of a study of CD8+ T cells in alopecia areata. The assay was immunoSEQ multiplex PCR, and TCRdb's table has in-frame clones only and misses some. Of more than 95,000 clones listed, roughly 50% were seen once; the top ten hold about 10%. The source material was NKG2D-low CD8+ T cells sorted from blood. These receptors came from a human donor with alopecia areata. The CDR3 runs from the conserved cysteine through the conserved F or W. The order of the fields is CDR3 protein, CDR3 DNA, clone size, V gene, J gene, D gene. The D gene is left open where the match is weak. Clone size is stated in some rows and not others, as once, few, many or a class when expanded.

CSVDLRDRGLEQYF	TGCAGCGTTGACCTCCGGGACAGGGGGCTTGAGCAGTACTTC	few	TRBV29-1	TRBJ2-7	TRBD1
CSVVYGTGELFF	TGCAGCGTTGTGTATGGCACCGGGGAGCTGTTTTTT	NA	TRBV29-1	TRBJ2-2	NA
CASREDRSMGQFF	TGTGCCAGCAGGGAAGATAGGTCGATGGGGCAGTTCTTC	NA	TRBV27	TRBJ2-1	NA
CASSLEVATGEPEQYF	TGTGCCAGCAGCTTAGAGGTTGCGACAGGAGAACCGGAGCAGTACTTC	NA	TRBV7-8	TRBJ2-7	NA
CASSRGDYGYTF	TGTGCCAGCAGCAGGGGGGACTATGGCTACACCTTC	NA	TRBV27	TRBJ1-2	TRBD1
CASSSGTGASPLHF	TGTGCCAGCAGCTCCGGGACAGGGGCATCACCCCTCCACTTT	few	TRBV5-6	TRBJ1-6	TRBD1
CASSERTEGWDTQYF	TGTGCCAGCAGTGAAAGGACAGAAGGGTGGGATACGCAGTATTTT	NA	TRBV11-2	TRBJ2-3	NA
CSVDWTSNEQFF	TGCAGCGTTGATTGGACATCCAATGAGCAGTTCTTC	NA	TRBV29-1	TRBJ2-1	NA
CASSYLGDTQYF	TGTGCCAGCAGTTACCTCGGAGATACGCAGTATTTT	NA	TRBV6-5	TRBJ2-3	NA
CSVYRRVGTGELFF	TGCAGCGTTTACCGTAGGGTCGGTACCGGGGAGCTGTTTTTT	few	TRBV29-1	TRBJ2-2	NA
CASRGAPDEQYF	TGTGCCAGCAGGGGTGCCCCCGACGAGCAGTACTTC	NA	TRBV27	TRBJ2-7	NA
CASSLGDLSYEQYF	TGTGCCAGCAGCTTAGGGGACCTCTCCTACGAGCAGTACTTC	few	TRBV7-9	TRBJ2-7	NA
CAWSEIGMNGYTF	TGTGCCTGGAGTGAAATCGGGATGAATGGCTACACCTTC	NA	TRBV30	TRBJ1-2	NA
CASSESMREQYF	TGCGCCAGCAGTGAGTCGATGAGGGAGCAGTACTTC	NA	TRBV10-2	TRBJ2-7	NA
CSAPSPNEQFF	TGCAGCGCTCCGAGTCCGAATGAGCAGTTCTTC	NA	TRBV29-1	TRBJ2-1	NA
CASSQVTEKGNEQFF	TGTGCCAGCAGCCAAGTAACCGAGAAGGGCAATGAGCAGTTCTTC	few	TRBV14	TRBJ2-1	NA
CSVPHSGEETQYF	TGCAGCGTACCCCACTCCGGGGAAGAGACCCAGTACTTC	few	TRBV29-1	TRBJ2-5	NA
CSVWRDNEQFF	TGCAGCGTGTGGAGAGACAATGAGCAGTTCTTC	NA	TRBV29-1	TRBJ2-1	NA
CSVVYSGPEAFF	TGCAGCGTTGTATATTCCGGGCCTGAAGCTTTCTTT	NA	TRBV29-1	TRBJ1-1	NA
CASSSVGSNTEAFF	TGTGCCAGCAGCTCGGTCGGGTCGAACACTGAAGCTTTCTTT	NA	TRBV5-4	TRBJ1-1	NA
CSARQGLQLFF	TGCAGCGCCAGACAGGGCCTGCAGCTGTTTTTT	NA	TRBV29-1	TRBJ2-2	TRBD1
CAGLNTDTQYF	TGTGCCGGACTCAACACAGATACGCAGTATTTT	NA	TRBV30	TRBJ2-3	NA
CSVQTRYEQYF	TGCAGCGTACAGACACGCTACGAGCAGTACTTC	once	TRBV29-1	TRBJ2-7	NA
CSVDLGGAYEQYF	TGCAGCGTTGATTTGGGCGGTGCCTACGAGCAGTACTTC	NA	TRBV29-1	TRBJ2-7	NA
CSVEVAGVYGTQYF	TGCAGCGTTGAAGTAGCGGGAGTTTACGGTACGCAGTATTTT	NA	TRBV29-1	TRBJ2-3	TRBD2